This entry features one T cell receptor beta chain sequence. Here immunoSEQ multiplex PCR was the method, and the copy in TCRdb shows in-frame clones only, minus some. The sample comprises 300,000 to 350,000 clones, 89% of which are singletons, and over 9% rests with the top ten. Across about two dozen US areas, participants ranged in age from about 18 to 100 years. Donors of Cohort 3 who recovered were those that had two negative PCRs, clearance, or symptom resolution. This entry comes from a study of blood T cell repertoires in COVID-19. In the study overall: From the United States, Italy and Spain came samples of acute and convalescent COVID-19. In each case, the material was cDNA or gDNA derived from T cells, B-cell-depleted T cells, or PBMCs.

CDR3 length equals 12 residues. Germline values: CDR1 MNHEY, CDR2 SVGAGI. Trimming shortened V by 5 bases and J by 11 bases, and 10 bases separated the two germline ends. The TCR sequence derives from a young woman who had recovered from COVID-19. The sequenced material came from PBMCs or T cells enriched from blood (not recorded which). The chain combines TRBV6-5 with TRBJ1-6; D uncertain. CDR3 residues: CASSRSGTPLHF. The CDR3 DNA is TGTGCCAGCAGTCGGTCGGGGACACCCCTCCACTTT.